This T cell receptor beta chain comes out of a study of beta chain features in type 1 diabetes. The whole isolated RNA underwent reverse transcription, so sequencing captured expressed TCRB transcripts. The assay was immunoSEQ multiplex PCR, and TCRdb's table has in-frame clones only and misses some. The sample consists of almost 350,000 clones, 7% to 9% of them appearing once. The CDR3 covers 15 residues. V shed 6 bases, J shed 4 bases, and the junction held 11 bases outside the gene matches. Per germline, CDR1 MNHEY and CDR2 SVGAGI. The source is a woman younger than 30 in good health. The specimen was central memory CD4+ T cells from blood. V gene TRBV6-5 combines with J gene TRBJ1-1; TRBD1 agrees at 7 bases. This chain's CDR3 is CASRTPQGVGTEAFF. CDR3 nucleotide sequence: TGTGCCAGCAGAACGCCCCAGGGGGTGGGCACTGAAGCTTTCTTT.